This TCR beta chain came from a study of T cells in Graves' hyperthyroidism and ophthalmopathy. On the study more broadly: At the time of initial diagnosis and before any treatment, peripheral blood was collected.

With respect to this clonotype: Its target is not known.

TCR beta CDR3 regions were amplified from RNA. The TCR CDR3 was amplified in a first-round RT-PCR using the HTBI primer set. TCRdb re-called the multiplex PCR reads through MiXCR, storing one row per CDR3 protein. The table includes about 130,000 distinct CDR3 sequences, approximately 24% detected once. Whole-study findings and limits: Among clonotypes expanded in thyroid above 0.001, most were also found in blood.

The sequence was collected from a woman aged 45-65 years with Graves' hyperthyroidism that later progressed to Graves' ophthalmopathy. Sequenced sample: blood.

CDR3 in amino acids: CASSGEGAYTEAFF. CDR3 nucleotides: TGTGCCAGCAGTGGGGAGGGGGCTTACACTGAAGCTTTCTTT. V usage is TRBV2 and J usage is TRBJ1-1; 7 nucleotides align to TRBD1. The CDR3 sequence is 14 residues long. The junction had 5 bases not matched to a gene; V was cut back by 4 bases and J by 3 bases. Germline V gives CDR1 SNHLY, CDR2 FYNNEI.